Here is one TCR beta chain with its context. The antigen is undetermined. The PCR was carried out with 60 Vbeta primers and 13 Jbeta primers. TCRdb keeps only in-frame clones here, not all; method: immunoSEQ multiplex PCR. This table holds 150,000 to 200,000 clones, nearly 80% found once. This record belongs to a study of cytomegalovirus exposure and HLA in healthy donors. The study's findings and limits: Researchers catalogued some 160 TCR beta chains as cytomegalovirus-associated. Immune exposure information comprised only CMV serostatus. At a 0.05 false discovery rate, a later analysis found 16,951 TCR beta sequences to be associated with HLA alleles.

The CDR3 extends over 15 amino acids. Germline assignment: CDR1 LNHNV and CDR2 YYDKDF (reference sequence). The V gene lost 3 bases and the J gene lost 0 bases, with 12 bases spanning the gap. The rearrangement joins TRBV15 to TRBJ2-7; weak D call: TRBD1 (5 bases). The receptor was isolated from a man aged 18 to 29 in good health and CMV-seropositive. Sequenced: PBMCs. CDR3 in DNA: TGTGCCACCAGCAGTTACAGGAGCCCCTCCTACGAGCAGTACTTC. As protein: CATSSYRSPSYEQYF. Supplemented by reference TRBV15 and TRBJ2-7, the full variable domain reads DAMVIQNPRYQVTQFGKPVTLSCSQTLNHNVMYWYQQKSSQAPKLLFHYYDKDFNNEADTPDNFQSRRPNTSFCFLDIRSPGLGDTAMYLCATSSYRSPSYEQYFGPGTRLTVT.